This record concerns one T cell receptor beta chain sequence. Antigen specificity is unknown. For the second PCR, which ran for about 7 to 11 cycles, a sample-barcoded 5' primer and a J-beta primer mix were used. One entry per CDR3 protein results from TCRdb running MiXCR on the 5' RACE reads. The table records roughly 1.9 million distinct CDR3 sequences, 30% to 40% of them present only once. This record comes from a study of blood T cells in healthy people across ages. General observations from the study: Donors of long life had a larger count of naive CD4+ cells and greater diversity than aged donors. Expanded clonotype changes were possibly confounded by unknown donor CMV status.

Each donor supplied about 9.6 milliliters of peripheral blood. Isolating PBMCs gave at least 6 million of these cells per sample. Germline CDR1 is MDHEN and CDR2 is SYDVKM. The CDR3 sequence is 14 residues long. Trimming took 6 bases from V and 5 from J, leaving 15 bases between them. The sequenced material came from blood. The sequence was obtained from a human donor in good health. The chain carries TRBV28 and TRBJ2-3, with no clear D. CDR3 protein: CASSLGIVGDTQYF. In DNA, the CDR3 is TGTGCCAGCAGCTTGGGGATTGTGGGAGATACGCAGTATTTT.